The 21 T cell receptor beta chains reported below all come from one sample, sequenced in a study of T cells in Graves' hyperthyroidism and ophthalmopathy. Amplified regions were TCR beta CDR3 sequences from RNA transcripts. HTBI primers were used for first-round RT-PCR of the TCR CDR3. TCRdb itself ran the multiplex PCR reads through MiXCR, one entry per CDR3 protein. The sample consists of approximately 510,000 distinct CDR3 sequences, 46% of them appearing once. The sequencing sample was made of peripheral blood or thyroid tissue (not recorded which). The origin of the receptors is an adult woman with Graves' disease, either hyperthyroidism or ophthalmopathy (not recorded which).

V gene TRBV5-1 combines with J gene TRBJ2-3, with D perhaps assigned TRBD1 or TRBD2 (6 bases each). Trimming removed 0 bases from V and 8 bases from J, with 10 bases in between. Germline CDR1 and CDR2: SGHRS and YFSETQ. The CDR3 loop spans 13 amino acids. CDR3: CASSLAEGGTQYF. The CDR3 nucleotides are TGCGCCAGCAGCTTGGCCGAGGGGGGTACGCAGTATTTT.

The sample holds many counts of this clonotype. The J gene is TRBJ2-5, the V gene TRBV14; no reliable D call. V lost 7 bases to trimming and J lost 4 bases, with 22 bases between them. The CDR3 covers 16 residues. CDR1 SGHDN and CDR2 FVKESK come from the germline V gene. CDR3 in amino acids: CASTPGPGVIRETQYF. CDR3 DNA: TGTGCCAGCACCCCCGGACCCGGCGTGATACGAGAGACCCAGTACTTC.

The CDR3 bases are TGTGCCAGCAGCTTACGCAGGGCCGATTCGGGTTCACCCCTCCACTTT. Amino acids: CASSLRRADSGSPLHF. V is TRBV7-2 and J is TRBJ1-6; a possible D gene is TRBD1 (5 bases). The germline gives CDR1 SGHTA, CDR2 FQGNSA. Trimming shortened V by 2 bases and J by 9 bases, and 17 bases separated the two germline ends. CDR3 length equals 16 residues.

The rearrangement joins TRBV14 to TRBJ2-3; D is possibly TRBD2 (6 bases). Trimming left V 1 base short and J 8 bases short, with 10 bases between. The CDR3 consists of 13 residues. Germline V gene data show CDR1 as SGHDN and CDR2 as FVKESK. The CDR3 spells CASSQGASATQYF. The CDR3, as DNA: TGTGCCAGCAGCCAAGGGGCTAGCGCTACGCAGTATTTT. The full variable domain, rest sourced from reference TRBV14 and TRBJ2-3, is EAGVTQFPSHSVIEKGQTVTLRCDPISGHDNLYWYRRVMGKEIKFLLHFVKESKQDESGMPNNRFLAERTGGTYSTLKVQPAELEDSGVYFCASSQGASATQYFGPGTRLTVL.

The count of this clonotype is one. V is TRBV6-5 and J is TRBJ1-5, with D maybe TRBD1 (6 bases). Germline values: CDR1 MNHEY, CDR2 SVGAGI. The CDR3 runs to 14 residues. The V end lost 2 bases, the J end lost 4 bases, and 9 bases lay between the germline ends. CDR3 bases: TGTGCCAGCAGTTACGGGGGGCGGAATCAGCCCCAGCATTTT. Translated, it gives CASSYGGRNQPQHF.

V and J are TRBV10-3 and TRBJ2-5, with D tentatively TRBD1 (6 bases). Germline CDR1 is ENHRY and CDR2 is SYGVKD. There are 15 residues in the CDR3. V lost 2 bases, J lost 4 bases, and 14 bases lay in between. DNA of the CDR3: TGTGCCATCAGTGAGGGCACAGGGACCCGAGAGACCCAGTACTTC. The encoded protein is CAISEGTGTRETQYF.

This clonotype was counted a single time. This chain links TRBV9 with TRBJ1-1; no firm D call. V was shortened by 7 bases and J by 1 base, with 8 bases between the two germline ends. This CDR3 region has 12 residues. Germline CDR1 is SGDLS and CDR2 is YYNGEE. CDR3 coding DNA: TGTGCCAGCCGTTCGTGGAACACTGAAGCTTTCTTT. This encodes CASRSWNTEAFF.

The chain uses TRBV20-1 and TRBJ2-7, with 7 bases that match TRBD1. From germline, CDR1 is DFQATT and CDR2 SNEGSKA (reference sequence). Unmatched junction bases numbered 11, after V lost 6 bases and J lost 0 bases. CDR3 length: 15 residues. The chain's CDR3 is CSAATPGQPSYEQYF. In nucleotides, the CDR3 is TGCAGTGCGGCAACACCGGGACAGCCCTCCTACGAGCAGTACTTC.

This clonotype was recorded many times. The V gene is TRBV5-4, the J gene TRBJ2-7; 10 bases fit TRBD1. CDR1 is SGHNT and CDR2 is YYREEE in the germline V gene (reference sequence). V lost 4 bases, J lost 3 bases, and 13 bases stayed unmatched. This CDR3 comprises 17 residues. The CDR3 DNA reads TGTGCCAGCAGCCCCCACCCTCCGGGACAGGGGAACTACGAGCAGTACTTC. This encodes CASSPHPPGQGNYEQYF.

The chain carries TRBV7-6 and TRBJ1-5, with 8 positions matching TRBD1. The length of the CDR3 is 13 residues. With 6 bases clipped from V and 6 bases from J, the junction kept 4 bases outside the gene matches. Germline values: CDR1 SGHVS, CDR2 FNYEAQ. The CDR3 coding sequence is TGTGCCAGCAGTGGACAGGGACGTCAGCCCCAGCATTTT. Its translation: CASSGQGRQPQHF.

Notes on this clonotype: The junction does not match germline at one end; this may be a read error. The chain recombines TRBV10-1 with TRBJ1-4; unclear D gene. Germline lookup yields CDR1 WNHNN and CDR2 SYGVQD (reference sequence). The CDR3 consists of 14 residues. The CDR3 DNA sequence: TGTGCCAGCAGTGAGTCTGGAGTTCTGTTGAAACTGTTTTTT. Residues: CASSESGVLLKLFF.

In the case of this clonotype: This may be a read error: a much more frequent sequence differs by one nucleotide. CDR3 protein: CASSASGSFLPQYF. CDR3 sequence (DNA): TGTGCCAGCAGCGCTAGCGGGAGCTTTTTGCCCCAGTACTTC. The chain uses TRBV7-2 and TRBJ2-5; 10 nucleotides align to TRBD2. J gave up 9 bases and V 5 bases, and 9 bases lay outside the gene matches. The CDR3 loop spans 14 amino acids. The germline V gene has CDR1 SGHTA and CDR2 FQGNSA.

This clonotype was counted a few times. This rearrangement joins TRBV5-1 to TRBJ1-2; 7 bases agree with TRBD1. Germline values: CDR1 SGHRS, CDR2 YFSETQ. The length of the CDR3 is 15 residues. The V gene end was trimmed by 6 bases and the J gene end by 3 bases; junction bases not matched to a gene: 11. CDR3 in DNA: TGCGCCAGCAAGTCAGAGACAGGGAGTCACTATGGCTACACCTTC. Translation: CASKSETGSHYGYTF. Full variable domain (remainder filled in from reference TRBV5-1 and TRBJ1-2): KAGVTQTPRYLIKTRGQQVTLSCSPISGHRSVSWYQQTPGQGLQFLFEYFSETQRNKGNFPGRFSGRQFSNSRSEMNVSTLELGDSALYLCASKSETGSHYGYTFGSGTRLTVV.

In its sample, this clonotype was seen many times. The CDR3 DNA reads as TGTGCCAGTAGTCCACTTCGACAGACTGAAGCTTTCTTT. This codes for CASSPLRQTEAFF. The chain recombines TRBV19 with TRBJ1-1, with D possibly being TRBD1 (5 bases). Germline V gives CDR1 LNHDA, CDR2 SQIVND (reference sequence). The ends were cut back, 5 bases at V and 5 bases at J, with 12 bases in the middle. CDR3 size: 13 residues.

This clonotype was recorded only once. Mismatch with germline at one junction end may stem from a read error. V and J are TRBV11-1 and TRBJ2-7; D unclear. Germline values: CDR1 SGHAT, CDR2 FQDESV (reference sequence). The CDR3 totals 12 residues. CDR3 protein: CAGSSDGYEQYF. For the CDR3, the DNA is TGTGCCGGCAGCTCGGACGGCTACGAGCAGTACTTC.

This chain joins TRBV24-1 and TRBJ2-7; 9 nucleotides align to TRBD2. Germline values: CDR1 KGHDR, CDR2 SFDVKD. The CDR3 spans 15 residues. V was pared by 5 bases and J by 0 bases, with 4 bases of the junction left unmatched. CDR3 sequence (DNA): TGTGCCACCAGTGGGGCTAGCGGGAACTCCTACGAGCAGTACTTC. Translation gives CATSGASGNSYEQYF.

This chain uses TRBV9 with TRBJ1-2; a weak D match, TRBD1 (5 bases). Germline V CDR1 and CDR2: SGDLS, YYNGEE. Trimming took off 0 bases at V and 3 bases at J, with 12 bases between the two ends. This CDR3 comprises 15 residues. The CDR3 protein is CASSVAGEQDYGYTF. The CDR3 DNA reads as TGTGCCAGCAGCGTAGCCGGGGAACAGGACTATGGCTACACCTTC.

This clonotype was picked up a small number of times. The V and J genes are TRBV24-1 and TRBJ1-1, with a tentative D call TRBD1 (5 bases). Trimming stripped 9 bases from V and 8 bases from J, with 12 bases between. Germline values: CDR1 KGHDR, CDR2 SFDVKD. This CDR3 has 11 residues. CDR3 in DNA: TGTGCCACCGAGGACGGGGCAGAAGCTTTCTTT. Protein product: CATEDGAEAFF.

The chain couples TRBV7-9 to TRBJ1-4; D is undetermined. The germline V and J ends were trimmed by 1 base and 15 bases, with 12 bases remaining between them. Germline loops: CDR1 SEHNR, CDR2 FQNEAQ (reference sequence). The CDR3 has 12 residues. CDR3 nucleotide sequence: TGTGCCAGCAGCTTAGAGTCGGCCTCATTGTTTTTT. Protein product: CASSLESASLFF.

This clonotype was seen a few times. A read error may explain this, as a much larger clone is one base away. This chain links TRBV24-1 with TRBJ2-2; D possibly corresponds to TRBD1 (5 bases). The CDR3 consists of 14 residues. Germline lookup yields CDR1 KGHDR and CDR2 SFDVKD. The CDR3 DNA sequence: TGTGCCACCCTAGGACACTCGAACGCCGGGGAGCTGTTTTTT. Encoded protein: CATLGHSNAGELFF.

Ten or more counts support this clonotype. This chain joins TRBV7-9 and TRBJ1-2; unclear D gene. V was clipped by 3 bases and J by 4 bases, with 3 bases between them. The germline V gene has CDR1 SEHNR and CDR2 FQNEAQ (reference sequence). CDR3 size: 11 residues. The CDR3 DNA sequence: TGTGCCAGCAGCTTTATCTATGGCTACACCTTC. It specifies CASSFIYGYTF.